Shown below are 17 T cell receptor beta chains from a single sample sequenced in a study of T cells in Graves' hyperthyroidism and ophthalmopathy. Amplification of TCR beta CDR3 regions used RNA as the template. TCR CDR3 regions were first amplified by RT-PCR with HTBI primers. TCRdb ran MiXCR on the multiplex PCR reads and lists one entry per CDR3 protein. The sample lists roughly 380,000 distinct CDR3 sequences, 12% to 15% occurring once. The source material was blood. These receptors were taken from a woman aged 18-29 years with Graves' hyperthyroidism.

In its sample, this clonotype was seen many times. The chain recombines TRBV10-3 with TRBJ2-1; no definite D call. Trimming took off 2 bases at V and 4 bases at J, with 6 bases between the two ends. The length of the CDR3 is 13 residues. Germline-derived CDR1 and CDR2 are ENHRY and SYGVKD. The CDR3 loop is CAISEQRYNEQFF. The CDR3 DNA reads TGTGCCATCAGTGAGCAGAGATACAATGAGCAGTTCTTC.

This clonotype was seen many times. As DNA, the CDR3 is TGTGCCAGCAGCCAAGATGTCGGCAGGGTCACAGATACGCAGTATTTT. Translating gives CASSQDVGRVTDTQYF. The chain links TRBV3-1 to TRBJ2-3; D perhaps matches TRBD1 (5 bases). Germline V gene lookup returns CDR1 LGHDT and CDR2 YNNKEL (reference sequence). The CDR3 has 16 amino acids. Deletions cut 0 bases from V and 2 bases from J, with 12 bases between.

This clonotype has more than one count but fewer than ten. One junction end does not reproduce the germline sequence, and a read error may be involved. The V gene is TRBV20-1, the J gene TRBJ1-2; 9 positions agree with TRBD1. Germline CDR1 is DFQATT and CDR2 is SNEGSKA (reference sequence). The CDR3 runs to 13 residues. The CDR3 loop is CGAHRGLNYGYTF. CDR3 in DNA: TGCGGTGCTCACAGGGGGCTTAACTATGGCTACACCTTC.

The table lists this clonotype with many counts. The chain's CDR3 is CASTSGRPTYNEQFF. CDR3 sequence (DNA): TGTGCCAGTACCAGCGGGAGGCCTACTTACAATGAGCAGTTCTTC. The J gene is TRBJ2-1, the V gene TRBV19; the match to TRBD2 covers 9 bases. Germline CDR1 reads LNHDA; CDR2 reads SQIVND (reference sequence). The CDR3 is 15 residues long. Trimming took 7 bases from V and 4 from J; bases not matched to a gene: 8. The whole variable domain, remainder taken from reference TRBV19 and TRBJ2-1, is DGGITQSPKYLFRKEGQNVTLSCEQNLNHDAMYWYRQDPGQGLRLIYYSQIVNDFQKGDIAEGYSVSREKKESFPLTVTSAQKNPTAFYLCASTSGRPTYNEQFFGPGTRLTVL.

This clonotype was recorded at least ten times. The rearrangement links TRBV7-2 to TRBJ2-1, with 10 bases aligning to TRBD2. The CDR3 is made up of 15 amino acids. The V segment lost 6 bases and the J segment 7 bases; nucleotides outside the gene matches: 9. CDR1 is SGHTA and CDR2 is FQGNSA in the germline V gene. CDR3 DNA: TGTGCCAGCAGAACGGGACTAGCGCTCGGAAATGAGCAGTTCTTC. Translating gives CASRTGLALGNEQFF.

This clonotype was seen at least ten times. The chain carries TRBV11-2 and TRBJ2-2; a possible D gene is TRBD1 (5 bases). Germline V gene sequence: CDR1 SGHAT, CDR2 FQNNGV. This CDR3 is built from 13 residues. The germline V and J ends were trimmed by 5 bases and 3 bases, with 7 bases remaining between them. CDR3: CASSPGYTGELFF. CDR3 DNA sequence: TGTGCCAGCAGCCCAGGGTACACCGGGGAGCTGTTTTTT.

This clonotype was recorded many times. CDR3 protein: CASSFSGAGTGELFF. In DNA form, the CDR3 reads TGTGCCAGCAGTTTTAGCGGGGCAGGCACCGGGGAGCTGTTTTTT. The chain uses TRBV2 and TRBJ2-2; 8 nucleotides agree with TRBD2. The V and J ends lost 5 bases and 4 bases, in that order; junction bases with no gene match: 6. This CDR3 contains 15 residues. CDR1 is SNHLY and CDR2 is FYNNEI in the germline V gene.

This clonotype was seen many times. This chain links TRBV6-1 with TRBJ2-6, with D unresolved. The germline V and J ends were trimmed by 1 base and 0 bases, with 4 bases remaining between them. Germline V gives CDR1 MNHNS, CDR2 SASEGT. This CDR3 contains 15 residues. CDR3 sequence (DNA): TGTGCCAGCAGTGAAGGAGGCTCTGGGGCCAACGTCCTGACTTTC. Its translation: CASSEGGSGANVLTF.

This clonotype came up many times. This chain connects TRBV10-3 to TRBJ1-1, with a possible D match to TRBD1 (5 bases). V lost 2 bases, J lost 1 base, and 11 bases lay in between. The germline gives CDR1 ENHRY, CDR2 SYGVKD. CDR3 length: 15 residues. CDR3 coding DNA: TGTGCCATCAGTGAGCCGCCTCAGGGGAACACTGAAGCTTTCTTT. Protein: CAISEPPQGNTEAFF.

This CDR3 reads CAWSVQGLSYEQYF. CDR3 DNA: TGTGCCTGGAGTGTACAGGGACTGTCCTACGAGCAGTACTTC. This chain connects TRBV30 to TRBJ2-7; tentatively, D is TRBD1 or TRBD2 (6 bases each). Trimming stripped 0 bases from V and 1 base from J, with 10 bases between. The CDR3 contains 14 residues. From germline, CDR1 is GTSNPN and CDR2 SVGIG (reference sequence). Full variable domain (outside the CDR3, taken from reference TRBV30 and TRBJ2-7): SQTIHQWPATLVQPVGSPLSLECTVEGTSNPNLYWYRQAAGRGLQLLFYSVGIGQISSEVPQNLSASRPQDRQFILSSKKLLLSDSGFYLCAWSVQGLSYEQYFGPGTRLTVT.

The sample holds one count of this clonotype. Just one base apart from a much larger clone, this may be a read error. The J gene is TRBJ2-3, the V gene TRBV5-1, with 8 bases fitting TRBD1. CDR1 and CDR2 (germline): SGHRS, YFSETQ. CDR3 length: 15 amino acids. CDR3 DNA sequence: TGCGCCAGCAGCTTGTGGACAGGGCACACAGATGCGCAGTATTTT. It codes for CASSLWTGHTDAQYF.

This clonotype was observed at least ten times. The chain joins TRBV27 to TRBJ2-4; the D is unclear. In germline, CDR1 is MNHEY, CDR2 SMNVEV (reference sequence). The CDR3 runs to 13 residues. V lost 2 bases and J 8 bases, leaving 10 bases between the germline ends. The CDR3 nucleotides are TGTGCCAGCAGTTTACATAGGGCCGACATTCAGTACTTC. Protein product: CASSLHRADIQYF.

The table lists this clonotype with many counts. The rearrangement uses TRBV12-3 or TRBV12-4 and TRBJ2-3; D is undetermined. V gave up 0 bases and J gave up 0 bases, with 4 bases separating them. CDR3 length: 14 amino acids. CDR3 in amino acids: CASSLAESTDTQYF. As DNA, the CDR3 is TGTGCCAGCAGTTTAGCGGAGAGCACAGATACGCAGTATTTT.

Concerning this clonotype: This may come from a read error, since a much larger clone is one base off. This chain uses TRBV27 with TRBJ2-7; possible D gene TRBD2, 6 bases. Per the germline V gene, CDR1 is MNHEY and CDR2 is SMNVEV (reference sequence). The CDR3 sequence is 13 residues long. The CDR3 loop is CPSTAAAGYEQYF. CDR3 DNA sequence: TGTCCCAGCACCGCGGCCGCGGGGTACGAGCAGTACTTC.

The CDR3 DNA reads TGTGCCACCAGTGAGCCAACAGGGTCCCCCGGGGAGCTGTTTTTT. Encoded protein: CATSEPTGSPGELFF. V is TRBV24-1 and J is TRBJ2-2, with a possible D match to TRBD1 (6 bases). Germline CDR1 KGHDR, CDR2 SFDVKD. Trimming took off 4 bases at V and 6 bases at J, with 14 bases between the two ends. The CDR3 contains 15 residues.

In its sample, this clonotype was seen many times. The rearrangement joins TRBV20-1 to TRBJ1-2, with 10 bases aligning to TRBD1. Germline CDR1 and CDR2: DFQATT and SNEGSKA (reference sequence). The CDR3 has 17 amino acids. After removal of 1 base from V and 1 base from J, the junction contained 9 bases not matched to a gene. The CDR3 reads CSARVTGTGASNYGYTF. CDR3 DNA sequence: TGCAGTGCTAGAGTTACCGGGACAGGGGCGAGTAACTATGGCTACACCTTC.

This clonotype was counted ten times or more. This sequence joins TRBV28 and TRBJ2-1; 8 positions agree with TRBD2. CDR1 and CDR2 (germline): MDHEN, SYDVKM. The CDR3 consists of 14 residues. Trimming removed 4 bases from V and 9 bases from J; junction bases left unmatched: 8. CDR3 loop: CASSSASGYSEQFF. CDR3 DNA sequence: TGTGCCAGCAGTTCGGCTAGCGGGTATTCTGAGCAGTTCTTC.